This TCR beta chain was sequenced during a study of blood T cells in healthy people across ages. The CDR3 loop spans 14 amino acids. Trimming removed 3 bases at V and 3 bases at J, with 11 bases between. Per germline, CDR1 LGHDT and CDR2 YNNKEL (reference sequence). Together with a sample-barcoded 5' primer, a J-beta primer mix was included in a second PCR lasting roughly 6 to 12 cycles. TCRdb reprocessed the 5' RACE reads with MiXCR, giving one entry per CDR3 protein. Of fewer than 2,000,000 distinct CDR3 sequences listed, around 40% are singletons. This TCR was recovered from a human donor in good health. The sequencing input was blood. V and J are TRBV3-1 and TRBJ1-2; D call uncertain. The CDR3 DNA is TGTGCCAGCAGCCAGCAAACGAGGTACTATGGCTACACCTTC. It encodes CASSQQTRYYGYTF. Full variable domain (missing parts from reference TRBV3-1 and TRBJ1-2): DTAVSQTPKYLVTQMGNDKSIKCEQNLGHDTMYWYKQDSKKFLKIMFSYNNKELIINETVPNRFSPKSPDKAHLNLHINSLELGDSAVYFCASSQQTRYYGYTFGSGTRLTVV.